The entry below gives a single T cell receptor beta chain sequence along with its context. Antigen specificity is unknown. The source of the sample is a study of vaccination and CD4 T cells after COVID-19. MiXCR, run by TCRdb on the PCR reads, gives a single entry per CDR3 protein. Of about 18,000 distinct CDR3 sequences in the sample, less than 80% were seen once. Overall study findings and caveats: Spike mono-reactivity was found in 304 of the 307 vaccine-specific clones identified in convalescent patients.

The germline gives CDR1 SGHDN, CDR2 FVKESK. The CDR3 extends over 17 amino acids. Trimming left V 4 bases short and J 7 bases short, with 20 bases between. The chain combines TRBV14 with TRBJ1-6; D may be TRBD1 (6 bases). This sample comprised CD4+ T cells from blood, obtained before SARS-CoV-2 vaccination. This sequence originates from a human donor who had recovered from COVID-19. The CDR3, as DNA: TGTGCCAGCAGCCTCTTGACAGGCCACAACGTCAATTCACCCCTCCACTTT. Translation: CASSLLTGHNVNSPLHF.